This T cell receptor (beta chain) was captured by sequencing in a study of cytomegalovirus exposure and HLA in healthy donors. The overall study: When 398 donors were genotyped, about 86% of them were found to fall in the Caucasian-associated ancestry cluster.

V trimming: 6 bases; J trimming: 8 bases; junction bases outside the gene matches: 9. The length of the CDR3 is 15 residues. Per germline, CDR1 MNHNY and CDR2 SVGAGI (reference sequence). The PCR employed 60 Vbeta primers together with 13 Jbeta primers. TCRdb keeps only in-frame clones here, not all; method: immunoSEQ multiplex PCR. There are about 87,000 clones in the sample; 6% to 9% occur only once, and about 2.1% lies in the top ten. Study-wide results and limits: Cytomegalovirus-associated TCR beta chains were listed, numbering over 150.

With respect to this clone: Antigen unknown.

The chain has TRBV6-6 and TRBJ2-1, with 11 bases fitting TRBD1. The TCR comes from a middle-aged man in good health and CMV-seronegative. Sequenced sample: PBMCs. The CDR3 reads CASRSGQGGFDEQFF. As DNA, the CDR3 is TGTGCCAGCAGATCGGGACAGGGGGGTTTCGATGAGCAGTTCTTC.